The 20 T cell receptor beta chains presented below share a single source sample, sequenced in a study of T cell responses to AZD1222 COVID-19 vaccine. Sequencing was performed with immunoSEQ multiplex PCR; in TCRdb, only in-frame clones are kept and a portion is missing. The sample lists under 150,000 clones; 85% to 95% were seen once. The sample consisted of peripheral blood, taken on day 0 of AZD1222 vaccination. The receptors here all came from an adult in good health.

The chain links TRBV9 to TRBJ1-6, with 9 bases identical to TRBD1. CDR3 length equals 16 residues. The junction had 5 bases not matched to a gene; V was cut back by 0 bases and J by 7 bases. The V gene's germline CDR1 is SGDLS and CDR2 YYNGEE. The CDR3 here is CASSVGTGVGNSPLHF. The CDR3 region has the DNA TGTGCCAGCAGCGTAGGGACAGGGGTAGGCAATTCACCCCTCCACTTT.

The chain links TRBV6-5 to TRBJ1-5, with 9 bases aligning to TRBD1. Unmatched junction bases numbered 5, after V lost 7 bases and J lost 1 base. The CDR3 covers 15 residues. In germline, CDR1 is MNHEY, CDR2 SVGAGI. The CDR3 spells CASIVGQGSNQPQHF. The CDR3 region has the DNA TGTGCCAGCATCGTGGGACAGGGAAGCAATCAGCCCCAGCATTTT.

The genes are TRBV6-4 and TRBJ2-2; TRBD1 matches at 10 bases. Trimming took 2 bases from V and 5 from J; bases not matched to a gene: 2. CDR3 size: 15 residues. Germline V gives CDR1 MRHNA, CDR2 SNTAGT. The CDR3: CASSDGTGETGELFF. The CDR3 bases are TGTGCCAGCAGTGACGGGACAGGGGAAACCGGGGAGCTGTTTTTT.

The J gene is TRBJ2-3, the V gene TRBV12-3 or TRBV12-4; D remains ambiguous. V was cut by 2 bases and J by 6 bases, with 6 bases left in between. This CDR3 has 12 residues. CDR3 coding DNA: TGTGCCAGCAGTTTACGGACCGATACGCAGTATTTT. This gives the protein CASSLRTDTQYF.

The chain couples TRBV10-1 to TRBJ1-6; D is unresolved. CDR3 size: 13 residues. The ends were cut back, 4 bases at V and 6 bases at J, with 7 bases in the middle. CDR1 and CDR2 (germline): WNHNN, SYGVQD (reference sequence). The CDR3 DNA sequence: TGCGCCAGCAGTGGAGGGATTAATTCACCCCTCCACTTT. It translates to CASSGGINSPLHF.

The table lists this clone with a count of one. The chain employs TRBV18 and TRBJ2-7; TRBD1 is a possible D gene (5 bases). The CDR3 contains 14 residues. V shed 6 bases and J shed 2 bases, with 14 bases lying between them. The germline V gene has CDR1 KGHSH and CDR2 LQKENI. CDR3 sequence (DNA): TGTGCCAGCTCCCTACAGTACAGGCCCTACGAGCAGTACTTC. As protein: CASSLQYRPYEQYF.

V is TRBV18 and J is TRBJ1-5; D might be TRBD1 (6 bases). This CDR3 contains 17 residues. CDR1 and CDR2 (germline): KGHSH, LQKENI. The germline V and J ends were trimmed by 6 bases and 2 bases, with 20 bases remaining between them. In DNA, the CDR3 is TGTGCCAGCTCTCTTAATTCGGGGGCACTAGGCAATCAGCCCCAGCATTTT. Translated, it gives CASSLNSGALGNQPQHF.

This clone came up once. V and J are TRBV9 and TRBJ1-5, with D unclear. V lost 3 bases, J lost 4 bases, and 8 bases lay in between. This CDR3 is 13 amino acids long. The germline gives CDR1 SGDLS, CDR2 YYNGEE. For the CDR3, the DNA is TGTGCCAGCAGCGGCAGTCCTAATCAGCCCCAGCATTTT. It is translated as CASSGSPNQPQHF.

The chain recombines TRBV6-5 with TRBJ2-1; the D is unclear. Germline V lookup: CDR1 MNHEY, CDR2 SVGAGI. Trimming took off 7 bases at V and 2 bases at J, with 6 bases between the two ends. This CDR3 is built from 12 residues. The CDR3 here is CASNSPYNEQFF. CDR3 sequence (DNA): TGTGCCAGCAATTCTCCCTACAATGAGCAGTTCTTC.

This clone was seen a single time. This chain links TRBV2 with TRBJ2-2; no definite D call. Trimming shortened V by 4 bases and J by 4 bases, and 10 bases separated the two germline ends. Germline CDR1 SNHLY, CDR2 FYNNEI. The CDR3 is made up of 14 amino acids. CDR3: CASSAFARTGELFF. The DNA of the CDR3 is TGTGCCAGCAGTGCTTTTGCCCGCACCGGGGAGCTGTTTTTT.

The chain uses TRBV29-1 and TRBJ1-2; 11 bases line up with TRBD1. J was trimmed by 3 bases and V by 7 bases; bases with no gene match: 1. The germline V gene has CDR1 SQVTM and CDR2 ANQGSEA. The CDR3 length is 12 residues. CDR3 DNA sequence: TGCAGCGGGGGACAGGGGGACTATGGCTACACCTTC. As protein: CSGGQGDYGYTF. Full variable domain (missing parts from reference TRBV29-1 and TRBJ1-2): SAVISQKPSRDICQRGTSLTIQCQVDSQVTMMFWYRQQPGQSLTLIATANQGSEATYESGFVIDKFPISRPNLTFSTLTVSNMSPEDSSIYLCSGGQGDYGYTFGSGTRLTVV.

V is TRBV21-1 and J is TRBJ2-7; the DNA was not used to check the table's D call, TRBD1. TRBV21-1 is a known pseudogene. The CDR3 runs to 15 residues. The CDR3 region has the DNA TGTGCCAGCAGCAGCCCCCGGACAGGAGGGAAAGTTCAGTACTTC. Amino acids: CASSSPRTGGKVQYF.

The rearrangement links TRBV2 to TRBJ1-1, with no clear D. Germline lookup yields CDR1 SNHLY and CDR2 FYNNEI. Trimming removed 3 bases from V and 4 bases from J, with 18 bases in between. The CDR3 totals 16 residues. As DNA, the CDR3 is TGTGCCAGCAGTGAGTGGGGAAGATCGGGGAGCACTGAAGCTTTCTTT. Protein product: CASSEWGRSGSTEAFF. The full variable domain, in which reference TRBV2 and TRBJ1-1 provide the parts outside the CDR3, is EPEVTQTPSHQVTQMGQEVILRCVPISNHLYFYWYRQILGQKVEFLVSFYNNEISEKSEIFDDQFSVERPDGSNFTLKIRSTKLEDSAMYFCASSEWGRSGSTEAFFGQGTRLTVV.

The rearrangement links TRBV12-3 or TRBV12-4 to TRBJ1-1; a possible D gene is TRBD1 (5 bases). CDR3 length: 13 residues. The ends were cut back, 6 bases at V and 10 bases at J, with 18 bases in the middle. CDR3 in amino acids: CASSPFGQEGAFF. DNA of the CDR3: TGTGCCAGCAGCCCCTTTGGACAAGAAGGAGCTTTCTTT.

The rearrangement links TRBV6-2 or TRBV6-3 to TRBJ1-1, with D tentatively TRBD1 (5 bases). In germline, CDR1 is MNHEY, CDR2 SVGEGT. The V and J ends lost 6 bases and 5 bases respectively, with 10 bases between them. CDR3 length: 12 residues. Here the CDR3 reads CASSHGGTEAFF. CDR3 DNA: TGTGCCAGCAGCCACGGGGGGACTGAAGCTTTCTTT.

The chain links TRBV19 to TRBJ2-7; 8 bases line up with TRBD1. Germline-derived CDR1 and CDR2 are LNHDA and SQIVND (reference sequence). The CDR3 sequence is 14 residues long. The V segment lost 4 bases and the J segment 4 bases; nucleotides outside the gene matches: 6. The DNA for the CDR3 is TGTGCCAGTAGTACCTCCGGGACAGGATACGAGCAGTACTTC. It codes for CASSTSGTGYEQYF.

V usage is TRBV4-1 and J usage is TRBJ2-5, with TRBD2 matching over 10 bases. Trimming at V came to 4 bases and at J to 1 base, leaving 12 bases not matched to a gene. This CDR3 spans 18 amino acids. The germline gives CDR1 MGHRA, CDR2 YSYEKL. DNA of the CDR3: TGCGCCAGCAGCCCCGGTTTAGCGGGGGGCCTACCCCAAGAGACCCAGTACTTC. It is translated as CASSPGLAGGLPQETQYF.

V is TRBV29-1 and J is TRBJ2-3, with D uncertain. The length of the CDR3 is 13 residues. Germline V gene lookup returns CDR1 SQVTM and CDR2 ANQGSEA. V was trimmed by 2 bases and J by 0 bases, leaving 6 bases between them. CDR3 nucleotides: TGCAGCGTTGAAAGAACTAGCACAGATACGCAGTATTTT. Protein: CSVERTSTDTQYF.

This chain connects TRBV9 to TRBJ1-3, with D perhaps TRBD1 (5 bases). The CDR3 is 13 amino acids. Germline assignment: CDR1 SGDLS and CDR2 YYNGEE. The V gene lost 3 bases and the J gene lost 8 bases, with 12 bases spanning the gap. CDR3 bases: TGTGCCAGCAGCGAGCGGGGGGTGGACACCATATATTTT. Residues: CASSERGVDTIYF.

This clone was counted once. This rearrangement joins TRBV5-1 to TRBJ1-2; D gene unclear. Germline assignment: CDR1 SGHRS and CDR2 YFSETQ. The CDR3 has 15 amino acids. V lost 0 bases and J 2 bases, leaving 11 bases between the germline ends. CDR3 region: CASSLGMRVNYGYTF. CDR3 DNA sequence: TGCGCCAGCAGCTTGGGGATGAGGGTAAACTATGGCTACACCTTC.